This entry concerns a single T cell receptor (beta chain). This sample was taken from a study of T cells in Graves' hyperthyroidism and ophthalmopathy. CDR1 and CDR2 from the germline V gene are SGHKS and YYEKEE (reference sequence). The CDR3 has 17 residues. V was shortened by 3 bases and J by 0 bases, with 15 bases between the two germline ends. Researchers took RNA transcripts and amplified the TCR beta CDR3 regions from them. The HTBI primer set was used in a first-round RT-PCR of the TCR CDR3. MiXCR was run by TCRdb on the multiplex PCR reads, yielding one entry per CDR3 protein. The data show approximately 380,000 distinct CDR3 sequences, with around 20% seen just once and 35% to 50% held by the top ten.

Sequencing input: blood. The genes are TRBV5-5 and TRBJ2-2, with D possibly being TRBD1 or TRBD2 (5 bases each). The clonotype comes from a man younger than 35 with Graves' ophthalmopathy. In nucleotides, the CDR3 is TGTGCCAGCAGCTCCCCTGGTGGGGGAACGAACACCGGGGAGCTGTTTTTT. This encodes CASSSPGGGTNTGELFF.